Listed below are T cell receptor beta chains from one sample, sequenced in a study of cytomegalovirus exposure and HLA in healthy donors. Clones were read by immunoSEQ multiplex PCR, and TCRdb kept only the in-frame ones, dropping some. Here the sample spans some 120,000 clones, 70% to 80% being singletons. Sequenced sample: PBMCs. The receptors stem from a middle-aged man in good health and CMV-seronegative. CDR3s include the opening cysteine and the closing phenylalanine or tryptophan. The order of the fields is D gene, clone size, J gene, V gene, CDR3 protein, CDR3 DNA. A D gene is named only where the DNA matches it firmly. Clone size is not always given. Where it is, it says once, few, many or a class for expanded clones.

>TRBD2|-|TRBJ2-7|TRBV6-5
CASMASGTYEQYF
TGTGCCAGCATGGCTAGCGGGACCTACGAGCAGTACTTC
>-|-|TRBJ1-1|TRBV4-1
CASSLSGDTEAFF
TGCGCCAGCAGCCTGTCAGGGGACACTGAAGCTTTCTTT
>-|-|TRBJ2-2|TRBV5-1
CASADSDNTGELFF
TGCGCCAGTGCCGATAGCGACAACACCGGGGAGCTGTTTTTT
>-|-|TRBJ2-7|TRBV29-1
CSVEWGEGKVSEQYF
TGCAGCGTTGAATGGGGAGAAGGAAAAGTCTCCGAGCAGTACTTC
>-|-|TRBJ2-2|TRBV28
CASGGNTGELFF
TGTGCCAGCGGAGGAAACACCGGGGAGCTGTTTTTT
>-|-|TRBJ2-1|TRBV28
CASRPRGYNEQFF
TGTGCCAGCAGGCCAAGGGGTTACAATGAGCAGTTCTTC
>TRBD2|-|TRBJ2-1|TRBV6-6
CASKREGEQFF
TGTGCCAGTAAGCGGGAGGGTGAGCAGTTCTTC
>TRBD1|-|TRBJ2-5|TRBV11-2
CASSSGQGETQYF
TGTGCCAGCAGCTCCGGACAGGGAGAGACCCAGTACTTC
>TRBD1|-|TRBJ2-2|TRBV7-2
CASRPGTANTGELFF
TGTGCCAGCAGACCCGGGACAGCGAACACCGGGGAGCTGTTTTTT
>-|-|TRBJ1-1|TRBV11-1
CASSLREDTEAFF
TGTGCCAGCAGCTTAAGGGAGGACACTGAAGCTTTCTTT
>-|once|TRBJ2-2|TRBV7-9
CASSLVRNTGELFF
TGTGCCAGCAGCTTAGTCCGGAACACCGGGGAGCTGTTTTTT
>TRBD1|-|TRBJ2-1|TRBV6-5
CASSYRDRGLREQFF
TGTGCCAGCAGTTACCGGGACAGGGGGCTGCGTGAGCAGTTCTTC
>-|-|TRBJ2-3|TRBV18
CASSPPGSLGADTQYF
TGTGCCAGCTCCCCCCCGGGAAGTCTCGGCGCGGATACGCAGTATTTT
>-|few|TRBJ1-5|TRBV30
CAWSVITGNQPQHF
TGTGCCTGGAGTGTAATTACGGGCAATCAGCCCCAGCATTTT
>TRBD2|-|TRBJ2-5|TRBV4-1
CASSPLGLAGGQVYQETQYF
TGCGCCAGCAGCCCCCTGGGACTAGCGGGAGGGCAGGTATACCAAGAGACCCAGTACTTC
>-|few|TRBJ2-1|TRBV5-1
CASSLVGGGGDNEQFF
TGCGCCAGCAGCTTGGTTGGCGGAGGTGGCGACAATGAGCAGTTCTTC
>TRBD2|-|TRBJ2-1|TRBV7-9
CASSPSVRTSGSSYNEQFF
TGTGCCAGCAGCCCTAGTGTGCGGACTAGCGGAAGCTCCTACAATGAGCAGTTCTTC
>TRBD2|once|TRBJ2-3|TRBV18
CASSPPGSSGYTDTQYF
TGTGCCAGCTCACCACCGGGTTCTAGCGGCTACACAGATACGCAGTATTTT
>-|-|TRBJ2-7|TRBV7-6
CASTESGNEQYF
TGTGCCAGCACCGAATCTGGCAACGAGCAGTACTTC
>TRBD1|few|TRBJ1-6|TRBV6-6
CASSLGDRYNSPLHF
TGTGCCAGCAGTTTGGGGGACAGATATAATTCACCCCTCCACTTT
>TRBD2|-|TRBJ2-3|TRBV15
CATSREASGRMDTQYF
TGTGCCACCAGCAGAGAGGCTAGCGGGAGAATGGATACGCAGTATTTT
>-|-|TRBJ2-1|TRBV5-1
CASSLDTGETNEQFF
TGCGCCAGCAGCTTGGACACCGGGGAGACCAATGAGCAGTTCTTC
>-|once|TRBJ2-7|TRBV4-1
CASSQDLQQTYEQYF
TGCGCCAGCAGCCAAGATTTACAACAGACCTACGAGCAGTACTTC
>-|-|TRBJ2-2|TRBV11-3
CASSLTPNPTGELFF
TGTGCCAGCAGCTTAACTCCAAACCCAACCGGGGAGCTGTTTTTT
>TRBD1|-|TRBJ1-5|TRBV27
CASSPERTGRRARSNQPQHF
TGTGCCAGCAGTCCAGAGCGGACAGGCCGTAGAGCTCGGAGCAATCAGCCCCAGCATTTT
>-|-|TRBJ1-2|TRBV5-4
CASSLDSYGYTF
TGTGCCAGCAGCCTGGACAGCTATGGCTACACCTTC
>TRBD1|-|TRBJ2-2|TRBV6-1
CASQGVGRDTGELFF
TGTGCCAGCCAGGGGGTGGGCAGGGACACCGGGGAGCTGTTTTTT
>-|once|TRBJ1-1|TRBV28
CASSSGQNTEAFF
TGTGCCAGCAGTTCAGGACAGAACACTGAAGCTTTCTTT
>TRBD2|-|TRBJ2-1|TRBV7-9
CASSPRTSGSHDEQFF
TGTGCCAGCAGCCCAAGGACTAGCGGGAGTCACGATGAGCAGTTCTTC
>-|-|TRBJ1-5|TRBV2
CASKGDAGQPQHF
TGTGCCAGCAAAGGGGACGCGGGGCAGCCCCAGCATTTT
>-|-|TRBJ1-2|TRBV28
CASLAESYGYTF
TGTGCCAGCCTAGCGGAAAGCTATGGCTACACCTTC
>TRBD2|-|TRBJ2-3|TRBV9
CASSRLAGGSTDTQYF
TGTGCCAGCAGTAGACTAGCGGGAGGGAGCACAGATACGCAGTATTTT
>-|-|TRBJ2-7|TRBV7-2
CASSLSHYEQYF
TGTGCCAGCAGCTTATCACACTACGAGCAGTACTTC
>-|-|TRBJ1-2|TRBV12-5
CASGLTENYGYTF
TGTGCTAGTGGTTTGACAGAAAACTATGGCTACACCTTC
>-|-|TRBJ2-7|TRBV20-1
CSAFRAYEQYF
TGCAGTGCTTTCAGGGCGTACGAGCAGTACTTC
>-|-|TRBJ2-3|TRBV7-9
CASSLGTGTDTQYF
TGTGCCAGCAGCTTAGGGACAGGCACAGATACGCAGTATTTT
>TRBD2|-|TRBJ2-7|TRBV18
CASSRTRGYEQYF
TGTGCCAGCTCAAGGACTAGGGGCTACGAGCAGTACTTC
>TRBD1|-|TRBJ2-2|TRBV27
CASSPRTGLSGELFF
TGTGCCAGCAGTCCGCGGACAGGGCTATCCGGGGAGCTGTTTTTT
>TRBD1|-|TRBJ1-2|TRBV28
CASSPNRGPVGGYTF
TGTGCCAGCAGTCCGAACAGGGGGCCAGTGGGGGGCTACACCTTC
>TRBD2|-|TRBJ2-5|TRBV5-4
CASSLAAGGPETQYF
TGTGCCAGCAGCTTGGCGGCGGGAGGGCCAGAGACCCAGTACTTC
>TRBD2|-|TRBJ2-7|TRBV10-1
CASTAMGGGYEQYF
TGCGCCAGCACGGCTATGGGGGGGGGCTACGAGCAGTACTTC